These 13 T cell receptor beta chains were all obtained from the same sample, sequenced in a study of radiation and T cells in renal cell carcinoma. As to treatment: 15 Gy SBRT to primary tumor, nephrectomy 4 weeks later. Some clones are missing from TCRdb's copy, which holds only in-frame ones; the method was immunoSEQ multiplex PCR. The table has over 15,000 clones, roughly 58% seen once; the top ten hold 12%. Sequencing was performed on tumor tissue, taken from a patient whose treatment included radiotherapy and nephrectomy. These receptors all stem from a man over 45 with renal cell carcinoma.

This chain joins TRBV2 and TRBJ2-5, with D maybe TRBD2 (8 bases). The CDR3 has 18 residues. The germline V gene has CDR1 SNHLY and CDR2 FYNNEI. V gave up 8 bases and J gave up 3 bases, with 28 bases separating them. CDR3 in amino acids: CASFVGTVTRGVKETQYF. CDR3 coding DNA: TGTGCCAGCTTTGTCGGGACAGTGACGCGGGGGGTGAAAGAGACCCAGTACTTC. The full variable domain, its missing parts supplied by reference TRBV2 and TRBJ2-5, is EPEVTQTPSHQVTQMGQEVILRCVPISNHLYFYWYRQILGQKVEFLVSFYNNEISEKSEIFDDQFSVERPDGSNFTLKIRSTKLEDSAMYFCASFVGTVTRGVKETQYFGPGTRLLVL.

A few counts support this clone. This chain uses TRBV7-9 with TRBJ1-1; D gene unclear. Germline CDR1 and CDR2: SEHNR and FQNEAQ (reference sequence). Deletions cut 1 base from V and 8 bases from J, with 8 bases between. There are 12 residues in the CDR3. CDR3 loop: CASSLDFAEAFF. For the CDR3, the DNA is TGTGCCAGCAGCTTAGACTTTGCGGAAGCTTTCTTT.

This clone is termed medium-sized. V and J are TRBV5-1 and TRBJ1-1; TRBD1 matches at 8 bases. Germline V gene data show CDR1 as SGHRS and CDR2 as YFSETQ. V lost 3 bases, J lost 4 bases, and 8 bases stayed unmatched. CDR3 size: 15 residues. CDR3 sequence reads: CASSSQGATGTEAFF. DNA for the CDR3: TGCGCCAGCAGCTCCCAGGGGGCGACGGGCACTGAAGCTTTCTTT.

The chain links TRBV9 to TRBJ2-3; D may be TRBD1 (6 bases). CDR3 length: 16 amino acids. Between the trimmed V and J ends, which lost 6 bases and 0 bases, there was a span of 17 bases. Germline CDR1 SGDLS, CDR2 YYNGEE. This CDR3 reads CASKQGPSTSTDTQYF. CDR3 in DNA: TGTGCCAGCAAACAGGGCCCGTCTACTAGCACAGATACGCAGTATTTT.

The chain has TRBV28 and TRBJ1-5; D remains unclear. Germline assignment: CDR1 MDHEN and CDR2 SYDVKM. Trimming left V 5 bases short and J 0 bases short, with 14 bases between. The CDR3 runs to 16 residues. CDR3 sequence: CASSPSGRDSNQPQHF. DNA for the CDR3: TGTGCCAGCAGTCCCTCCGGACGGGATAGCAATCAGCCCCAGCATTTT.

The chain couples TRBV5-4 to TRBJ2-5; 8 bases agree with TRBD1. Per germline, CDR1 SGHNT and CDR2 YYREEE (reference sequence). The CDR3 length is 15 residues. With 7 bases clipped from V and 2 bases from J, the junction kept 10 bases outside the gene matches. CDR3 sequence reads: CASGQDRAVQETQYF. In DNA, the CDR3 is TGTGCCAGCGGTCAGGACAGGGCCGTACAAGAGACCCAGTACTTC.

This chain connects TRBV18 to TRBJ2-1, with no clear D. The CDR3 runs to 15 residues. The ends were cut back, 2 bases at V and 1 base at J, with 9 bases in the middle. In germline, CDR1 is KGHSH, CDR2 LQKENI. The CDR3 DNA reads TGTGCCAGCTCACCAGGGGTGGGGTCCTACAATGAGCAGTTCTTC. Translated: CASSPGVGSYNEQFF.

The gene calls are TRBV5-1 and TRBJ1-1; D is perhaps TRBD1 (5 bases). This CDR3 comprises 15 residues. V dropped 2 bases and J dropped 2 bases, with 13 bases sitting between them. Germline loops: CDR1 SGHRS, CDR2 YFSETQ. This CDR3 reads CASSFSPGDNTEAFF. The CDR3 region has the DNA TGCGCCAGCAGCTTTTCCCCCGGGGACAACACTGAAGCTTTCTTT.

This chain uses TRBV9 with TRBJ1-2; 8 bases line up with TRBD1. In germline, CDR1 is SGDLS, CDR2 YYNGEE. The CDR3 loop spans 15 amino acids. Losses at the gene ends were 2 bases for V and 6 bases for J; bases not matched to a gene: 9. CDR3: CASSVRDRRYDGYTF. In nucleotides, the CDR3 is TGTGCCAGCAGCGTCCGGGACAGGCGTTATGATGGCTACACCTTC.

The sample holds a few counts of this clone. This sequence joins TRBV7-8 and TRBJ2-7; 8 bases are shared with TRBD1. Losses at the gene ends were 5 bases for V and 3 bases for J; bases not matched to a gene: 12. The germline V gene encodes CDR1 SGHVS and CDR2 FQNEAQ. This CDR3 is 16 amino acids long. CDR3 nucleotides: TGTGCCAGCAGCCCGGGGATCGGGACAGGTAACTACGAGCAGTACTTC. It encodes CASSPGIGTGNYEQYF.

This rearrangement joins TRBV6-1 to TRBJ2-7; D is unclear. Germline loops: CDR1 MNHNS, CDR2 SASEGT. V gave up 6 bases and J gave up 2 bases, with 11 bases separating them. This CDR3 contains 13 residues. The CDR3 DNA is TGTGCCAGCAGGGGAAGGCGAGCCTACGAGCAGTACTTC. Residues: CASRGRRAYEQYF.

This clone was seen more than once but under ten times. The rearrangement links TRBV11-2 to TRBJ1-6; 9 nucleotides agree with TRBD1. Trimming removed 3 bases from V and 6 bases from J; junction bases left unmatched: 6. Germline CDR1 and CDR2: SGHAT and FQNNGV. The CDR3 is made up of 16 amino acids. CDR3 DNA sequence: TGTGCCAGCAGCTTCCAGGGACAGGGTACTAATTCACCCCTCCACTTT. Translation: CASSFQGQGTNSPLHF. Based on the CDR3 plus reference TRBV11-2 and TRBJ1-6, the full variable domain is EAGVAQSPRYKIIEKRQSVAFWCNPISGHATLYWYQQILGQGPKLLIQFQNNGVVDDSQLPKDRFSAERLKGVDSTLKIQPAKLEDSAVYLCASSFQGQGTNSPLHFGNGTRLTVT.

The gene calls are TRBV25-1 and TRBJ2-1, with D perhaps given as TRBD1 or TRBD2 (6 bases each). CDR1 is MGHDK, CDR2 SYGVNS, per germline. V was cut by 1 base and J by 4 bases, with 14 bases left in between. CDR3 length: 16 amino acids. The CDR3 loop is CASSESLEGVYNEQFF. The DNA for the CDR3 is TGTGCCAGCAGTGAATCTCTGGAGGGGGTATACAATGAGCAGTTCTTC.